A selection of T cell receptor beta chains follows, all from one sample in a study of PD-1 blockade in classical Hodgkin lymphoma. Generated by immunoSEQ multiplex PCR, the TCRdb table keeps only in-frame clones and is missing some. This table holds about 27,000 clones, around 84% found once. Sequenced here: peripheral blood mononuclear cells (PBMCs), sampled before the second cycle of nivolumab. These receptors all stem from a human donor with classical Hodgkin lymphoma. CDR3s leave out the opening cysteine and the closing phenylalanine or tryptophan.

cdr3_aa	cdr3_length	j_call	v_call
ASRKLGTDGSPLH	13	TRBJ1-6	TRBV6-4
ASSQDKGTENEKLF	14	TRBJ1-4	TRBV4-2
ASSFQTGIPNYGYT	14	TRBJ1-2	TRBV11-3
ASSLTYGEYEGYT	13	TRBJ1-2	TRBV5-6
ASSPQGGANTQY	12	TRBJ2-3	TRBV5-1
ASSYTWTGNGYT	12	TRBJ1-2	TRBV7-2
ASSPSQMMNTEAF	13	TRBJ1-1	TRBV18
AISASSYEQY	10	TRBJ2-7	TRBV10-3
ASSLGAKYYGYT	12	TRBJ1-2	TRBV28
ASSPADRGNYGYT	13	TRBJ1-2	TRBV4-2
ASSLVETNEKLF	12	TRBJ1-4	TRBV7-8
ASSLGGGEGSPLH	13	TRBJ1-6	TRBV11-3
ASSPSLGGALQPQH	14	TRBJ1-5	TRBV19
ASSLQGATDEQY	12	TRBJ2-7	TRBV19
ASSLAGDPQSGDTQY	15	TRBJ2-3	TRBV7-7
AWSVWTVGDTGELF	14	TRBJ2-2	TRBV30
ASARLAGRQETQY	13	TRBJ2-5	TRBV18
ASSYSWGRGQPQH	13	TRBJ1-5	TRBV6-5
ASSTSVQDYYGYT	13	TRBJ1-2	TRBV19
ASSVARGSGANVLT	14	TRBJ2-6	TRBV9
ASGSSGGHEQY	11	TRBJ2-7	TRBV21-1
ASSLTTNSPLH	11	TRBJ1-6	TRBV14
ASSTGTSAYEQY	12	TRBJ2-7	TRBV6-5
ASSYSGTTGNTIY	13	TRBJ1-3	TRBV6-6
ASSLYSGGLPEQF	13	TRBJ2-1	TRBV5-6
ASSATRASGYEQF	13	TRBJ2-1	TRBV9
ASSLDVAGGQETQY	14	TRBJ2-5	TRBV5-1
ATSRGAGMKNEQF	13	TRBJ2-1	TRBV15
ASSVAGQGYEQY	12	TRBJ2-7	TRBV9